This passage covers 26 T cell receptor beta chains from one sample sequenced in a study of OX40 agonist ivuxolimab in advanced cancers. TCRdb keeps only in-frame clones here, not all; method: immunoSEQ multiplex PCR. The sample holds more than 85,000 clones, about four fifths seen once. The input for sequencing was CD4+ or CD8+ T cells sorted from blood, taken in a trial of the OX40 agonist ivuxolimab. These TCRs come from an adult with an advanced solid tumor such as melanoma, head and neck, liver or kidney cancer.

CDR3 sequence reads: CASSPRTANSGANVLTF. For the CDR3, the DNA is TGTGCCAGCAGCCCCCGCACGGCCAACTCTGGGGCCAACGTCCTGACTTTC. The chain joins TRBV7-2 to TRBJ2-6; D is uncertain. CDR3 length: 17 amino acids. The germline V gene has CDR1 SGHTA and CDR2 FQGNSA. The ends were cut back, 5 bases at V and 0 bases at J, with 14 bases in the middle.

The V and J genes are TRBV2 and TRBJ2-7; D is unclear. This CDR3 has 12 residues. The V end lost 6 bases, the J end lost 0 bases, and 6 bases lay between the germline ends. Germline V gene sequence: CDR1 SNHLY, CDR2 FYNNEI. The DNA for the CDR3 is TGTGCCAGCAGAGATGACTCCTACGAGCAGTACTTC. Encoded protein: CASRDDSYEQYF. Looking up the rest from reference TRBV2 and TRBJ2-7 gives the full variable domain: EPEVTQTPSHQVTQMGQEVILRCVPISNHLYFYWYRQILGQKVEFLVSFYNNEISEKSEIFDDQFSVERPDGSNFTLKIRSTKLEDSAMYFCASRDDSYEQYFGPGTRLTVT.

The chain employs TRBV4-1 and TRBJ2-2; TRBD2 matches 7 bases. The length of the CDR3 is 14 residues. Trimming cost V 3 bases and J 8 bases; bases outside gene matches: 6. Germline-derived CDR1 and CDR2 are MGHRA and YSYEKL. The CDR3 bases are TGCGCCAGCAGCCAGCGCGGCGGGAGAGGGGAGCTGTTTTTT. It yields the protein CASSQRGGRGELFF.

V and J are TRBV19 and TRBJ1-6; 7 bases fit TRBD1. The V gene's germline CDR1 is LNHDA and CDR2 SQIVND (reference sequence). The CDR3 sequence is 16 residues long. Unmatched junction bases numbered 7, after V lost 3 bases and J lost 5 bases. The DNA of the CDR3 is TGTGCCAGTAGTATGATGTGGGGACAGAATAATTCACCCCTCCACTTT. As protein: CASSMMWGQNNSPLHF.

The CDR3 bases are TGTGCCAGCAGCCGACAGGGATTCACTGAAGCTTTCTTT. Translation gives CASSRQGFTEAFF. The genes are TRBV6-5 and TRBJ1-1; 7 bases are a match to TRBD1. Germline V gene data show CDR1 as MNHEY and CDR2 as SVGAGI. The V segment lost 6 bases and the J segment 4 bases; nucleotides outside the gene matches: 5. The CDR3 is made up of 13 amino acids.

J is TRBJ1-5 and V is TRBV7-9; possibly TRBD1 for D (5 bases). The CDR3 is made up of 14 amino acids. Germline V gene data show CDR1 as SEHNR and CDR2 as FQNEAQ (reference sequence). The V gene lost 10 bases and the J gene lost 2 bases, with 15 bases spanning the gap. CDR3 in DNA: TGTGCCACCACTAGGCAGGGAGGCAATCAGCCCCAGCATTTT. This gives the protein CATTRQGGNQPQHF.

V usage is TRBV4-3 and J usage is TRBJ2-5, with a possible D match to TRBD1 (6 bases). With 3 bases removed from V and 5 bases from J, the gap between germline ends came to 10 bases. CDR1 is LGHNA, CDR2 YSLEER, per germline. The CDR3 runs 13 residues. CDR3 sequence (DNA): TGCGCCAGCAGCCAGGGGGCGGAGGAGACCCAGTACTTC. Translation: CASSQGAEETQYF.

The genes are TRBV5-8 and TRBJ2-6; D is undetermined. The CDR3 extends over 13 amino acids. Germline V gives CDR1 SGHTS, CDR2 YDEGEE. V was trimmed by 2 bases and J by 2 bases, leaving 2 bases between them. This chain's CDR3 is CASSFAGANVLTF. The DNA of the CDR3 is TGTGCCAGCAGCTTCGCTGGGGCCAACGTCCTGACTTTC. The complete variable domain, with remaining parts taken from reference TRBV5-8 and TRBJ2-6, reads EAGVTQSPTHLIKTRGQQATLRCSPISGHTSVYWYQQALGLGLQFLLWYDEGEERNRGNFPPRFSGRQFPNYSSELNVNALELEDSALYLCASSFAGANVLTFGAGSRLTVL.

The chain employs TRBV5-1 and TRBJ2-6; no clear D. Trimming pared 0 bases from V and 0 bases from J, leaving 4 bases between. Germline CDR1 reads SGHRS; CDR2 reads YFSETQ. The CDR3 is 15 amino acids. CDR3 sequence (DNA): TGCGCCAGCAGCTTGGCCGGCTCTGGGGCCAACGTCCTGACTTTC. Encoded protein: CASSLAGSGANVLTF.

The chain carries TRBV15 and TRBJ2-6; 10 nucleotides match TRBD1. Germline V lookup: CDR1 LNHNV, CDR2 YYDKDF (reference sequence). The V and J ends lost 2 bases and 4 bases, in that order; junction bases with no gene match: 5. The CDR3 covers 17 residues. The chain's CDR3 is CATSRWGQGSGANVLTF. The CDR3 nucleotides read TGTGCCACCAGCAGATGGGGACAGGGGTCCGGGGCCAACGTCCTGACTTTC.

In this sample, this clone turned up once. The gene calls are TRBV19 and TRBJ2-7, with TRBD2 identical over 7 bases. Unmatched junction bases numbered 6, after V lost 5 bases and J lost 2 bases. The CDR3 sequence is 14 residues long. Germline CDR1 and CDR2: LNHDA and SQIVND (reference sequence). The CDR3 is CASSFQGGPYEQYF. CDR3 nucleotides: TGTGCCAGTAGTTTCCAGGGAGGGCCCTACGAGCAGTACTTC.

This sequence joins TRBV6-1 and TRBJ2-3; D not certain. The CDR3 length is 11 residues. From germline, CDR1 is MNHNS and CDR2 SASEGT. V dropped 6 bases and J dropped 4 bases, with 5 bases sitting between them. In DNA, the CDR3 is TGTGCCAGCAGAGTAGCAGATACGCAGTATTTT. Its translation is CASRVADTQYF.

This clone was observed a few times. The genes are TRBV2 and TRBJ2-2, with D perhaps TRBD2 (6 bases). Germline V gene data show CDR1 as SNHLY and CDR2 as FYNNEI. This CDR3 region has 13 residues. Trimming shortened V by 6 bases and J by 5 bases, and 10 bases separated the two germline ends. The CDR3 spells CASRTSTTGELFF. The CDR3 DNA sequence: TGTGCCAGCAGAACTAGCACAACCGGGGAGCTGTTTTTT.

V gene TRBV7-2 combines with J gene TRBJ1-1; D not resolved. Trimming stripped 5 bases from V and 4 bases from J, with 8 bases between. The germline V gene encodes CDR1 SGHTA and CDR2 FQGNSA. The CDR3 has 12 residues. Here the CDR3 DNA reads TGTGCCAGCAGCCAATGGGGCACTGAAGCTTTCTTT. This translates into CASSQWGTEAFF.

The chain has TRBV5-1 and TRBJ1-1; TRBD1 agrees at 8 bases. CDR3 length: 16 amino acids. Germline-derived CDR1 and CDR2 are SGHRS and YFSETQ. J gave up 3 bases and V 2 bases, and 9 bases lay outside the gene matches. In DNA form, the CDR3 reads TGCGCCAGCAGCTTCATTCAGGGGGCGAGTTACACTGAAGCTTTCTTT. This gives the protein CASSFIQGASYTEAFF.

DNA for the CDR3: TGTGCCAGCAGTTACTTAGTAGCGGGAGCCTACGAGCAGTACTTC. Translating it yields CASSYLVAGAYEQYF. The chain carries TRBV6-6 and TRBJ2-7, with TRBD2 matching over 9 bases. This CDR3 comprises 15 residues. Germline V gene sequence: CDR1 MNHNY, CDR2 SVGAGI (reference sequence). V lost 1 base and J lost 2; bases outside the gene matches: 3.

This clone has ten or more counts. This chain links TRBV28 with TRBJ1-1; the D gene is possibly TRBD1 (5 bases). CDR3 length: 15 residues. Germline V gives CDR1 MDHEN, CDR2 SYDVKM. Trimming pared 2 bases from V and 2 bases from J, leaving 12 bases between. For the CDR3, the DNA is TGTGCCAGCAGTTTACCTGGGACGGTCAACACTGAAGCTTTCTTT. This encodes CASSLPGTVNTEAFF.

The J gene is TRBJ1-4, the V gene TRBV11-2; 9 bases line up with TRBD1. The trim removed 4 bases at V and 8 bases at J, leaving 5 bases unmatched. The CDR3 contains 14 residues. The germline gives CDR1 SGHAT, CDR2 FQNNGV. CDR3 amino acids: CASSSTGGGEKLFF. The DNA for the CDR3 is TGTGCCAGCAGCTCGACAGGGGGTGGAGAAAAACTGTTTTTT.

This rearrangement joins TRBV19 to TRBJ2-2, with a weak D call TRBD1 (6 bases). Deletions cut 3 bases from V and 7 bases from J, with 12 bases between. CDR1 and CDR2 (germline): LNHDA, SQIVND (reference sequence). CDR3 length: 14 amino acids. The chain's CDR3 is CASSIHRAGGELFF. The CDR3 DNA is TGTGCCAGTAGTATTCACAGGGCGGGCGGGGAGCTGTTTTTT.

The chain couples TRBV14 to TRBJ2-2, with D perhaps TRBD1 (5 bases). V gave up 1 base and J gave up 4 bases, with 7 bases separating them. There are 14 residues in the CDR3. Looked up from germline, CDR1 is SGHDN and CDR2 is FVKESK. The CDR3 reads CASSQGGGTGELFF. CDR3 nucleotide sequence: TGTGCCAGCAGCCAAGGGGGCGGCACCGGGGAGCTGTTTTTT.

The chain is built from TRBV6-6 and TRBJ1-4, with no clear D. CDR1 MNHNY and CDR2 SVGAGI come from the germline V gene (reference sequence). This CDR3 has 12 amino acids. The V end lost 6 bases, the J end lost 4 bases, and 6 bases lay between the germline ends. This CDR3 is CASSPLNEKLFF. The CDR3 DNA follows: TGTGCCAGCAGCCCTCTTAATGAAAAACTGTTTTTT.

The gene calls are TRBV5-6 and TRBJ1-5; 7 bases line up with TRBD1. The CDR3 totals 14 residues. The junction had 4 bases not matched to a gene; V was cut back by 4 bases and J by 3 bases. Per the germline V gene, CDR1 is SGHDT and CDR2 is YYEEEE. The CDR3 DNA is TGTGCCAGCAGCCAGGGACAGAACAATCAGCCCCAGCATTTT. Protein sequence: CASSQGQNNQPQHF. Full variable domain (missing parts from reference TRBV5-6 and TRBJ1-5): DAGVTQSPTHLIKTRGQQVTLRCSPKSGHDTVSWYQQALGQGPQFIFQYYEEEERQRGNFPDRFSGHQFPNYSSELNVNALLLGDSALYLCASSQGQNNQPQHFGDGTRLSIL.

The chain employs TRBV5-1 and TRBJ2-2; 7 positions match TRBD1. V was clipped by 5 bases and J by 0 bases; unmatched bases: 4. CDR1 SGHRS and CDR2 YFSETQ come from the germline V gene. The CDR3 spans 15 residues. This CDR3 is CASRVGQTNTGELFF. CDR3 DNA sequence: TGCGCCAGCAGAGTGGGACAGACGAACACCGGGGAGCTGTTTTTT.

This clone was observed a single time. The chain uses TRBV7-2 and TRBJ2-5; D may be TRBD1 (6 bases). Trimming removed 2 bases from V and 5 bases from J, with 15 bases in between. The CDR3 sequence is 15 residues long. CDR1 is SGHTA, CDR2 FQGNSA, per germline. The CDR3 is CASSLLGAVSETQYF. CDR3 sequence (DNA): TGTGCCAGCAGCTTACTGGGGGCGGTTTCCGAGACCCAGTACTTC. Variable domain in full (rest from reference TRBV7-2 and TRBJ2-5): GAGVSQSPSNKVTEKGKDVELRCDPISGHTALYWYRQSLGQGLEFLIYFQGNSAPDKSGLPSDRFSAERTGGSVSTLTIQRTQQEDSAVYLCASSLLGAVSETQYFGPGTRLLVL.

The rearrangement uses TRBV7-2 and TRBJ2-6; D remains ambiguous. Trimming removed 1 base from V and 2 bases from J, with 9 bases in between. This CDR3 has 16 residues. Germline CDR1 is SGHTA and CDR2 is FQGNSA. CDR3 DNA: TGTGCCAGCAGCTTAGGGAATTCTGCTGGGGCCAACGTCCTGACTTTC. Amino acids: CASSLGNSAGANVLTF.

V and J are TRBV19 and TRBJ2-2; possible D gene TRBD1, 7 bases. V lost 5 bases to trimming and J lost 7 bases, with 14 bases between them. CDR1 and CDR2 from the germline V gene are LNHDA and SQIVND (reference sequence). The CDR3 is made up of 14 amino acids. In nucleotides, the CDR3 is TGTGCCAGTAGTGGGAACAGGGGAGGCGGGGAGCTGTTTTTT. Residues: CASSGNRGGGELFF. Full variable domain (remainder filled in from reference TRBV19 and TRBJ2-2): DGGITQSPKYLFRKEGQNVTLSCEQNLNHDAMYWYRQDPGQGLRLIYYSQIVNDFQKGDIAEGYSVSREKKESFPLTVTSAQKNPTAFYLCASSGNRGGGELFFGEGSRLTVL.